Listed below are T cell receptor beta chains from one sample, sequenced in a study of technical replicates of blood from several donors. Some clones are missing from TCRdb's copy, which holds only in-frame ones; the method was immunoSEQ multiplex PCR. The sample records under 90,000 clones, 96% being singletons. Sequencing used T cells isolated from PBMCs. The source of these receptors is a human donor in good health. The CDR3 runs from the conserved cysteine through the conserved F or W. Each record gives: clone size, J gene, D gene, CDR3 length, V gene, CDR3 DNA, CDR3 protein. D genes are given only for firm matches. The listing skips clone size in some rows; elsewhere it reads once, few, many or a size class.

size: NA
J: TRBJ2-7
D: NA
length: 14
V: TRBV5-6
DNA: TGTGCCAGCAGCCCGGAGGATTCACTCTACGAGCAGTACTTC
CDR3: CASSPEDSLYEQYF

size: few
J: TRBJ1-6
D: NA
length: 13
V: TRBV11-2
DNA: TGTGCCAGCAGCTTAATCAGGGTTTCACCCCTCCACTTT
CDR3: CASSLIRVSPLHF

size: once
J: TRBJ2-3
D: TRBD1
length: 15
V: TRBV6-5
DNA: TGTGCCAGCAGTTACGGGACAGGGGTGAAGGATACGCAGTATTTT
CDR3: CASSYGTGVKDTQYF

size: NA
J: TRBJ2-1
D: NA
length: 15
V: TRBV7-9
DNA: TGTGCCAGCAGCTTAGACAGGACCCTATACAATGAGCAGTTCTTC
CDR3: CASSLDRTLYNEQFF

size: NA
J: TRBJ2-7
D: NA
length: 15
V: TRBV4-1
DNA: TGCGCCAGCAGCCAAGATCAGCGGCTGTCCTACGAGCAGTACTTC
CDR3: CASSQDQRLSYEQYF

size: NA
J: TRBJ2-5
D: NA
length: 13
V: TRBV30
DNA: TGTGCCTGGAGTAGGGGGGGGGCGGAGACCCAGTACTTC
CDR3: CAWSRGGAETQYF

size: NA
J: TRBJ2-2
D: TRBD1
length: 14
V: TRBV6-1
DNA: TGTGCCAGCAGTTCGACAGGGTTCCCCGGGGAGCTGTTTTTT
CDR3: CASSSTGFPGELFF

size: NA
J: TRBJ1-2
D: TRBD1
length: 14
V: TRBV6-4
DNA: TGTGCCAGCAGCGGTTGGGAGGGACAGGGGGACTACACCTTC
CDR3: CASSGWEGQGDYTF

size: NA
J: TRBJ1-2
D: NA
length: 15
V: TRBV11-2
DNA: TGTGCCAGCAGCTTACGGGGGAGTAGTGACTATGGCTACACCTTC
CDR3: CASSLRGSSDYGYTF

size: NA
J: TRBJ1-1
D: NA
length: 12
V: TRBV29-1
DNA: TGCAGCGTTGAAGAGGTCGGGAGTGGGGCTTTCTTT
CDR3: CSVEEVGSGAFF

size: NA
J: TRBJ1-5
D: NA
length: 12
V: TRBV19
DNA: TGTGCCAGTAGTGCCCGAGAGGGGGCCCAGCATTTT
CDR3: CASSAREGAQHF

size: NA
J: TRBJ1-6
D: TRBD1
length: 16
V: TRBV9
DNA: TGTGCCAGCAGCGTAGGGGCTGGACAGGGGGTTTCACCCCTCCACTTT
CDR3: CASSVGAGQGVSPLHF

size: once
J: TRBJ2-1
D: TRBD2
length: 18
V: TRBV5-6
DNA: TGTGCCAGCAGCCAGAGGACTAGCGGGAAGTACTCCTACAATGAGCAGTTCTTC
CDR3: CASSQRTSGKYSYNEQFF

size: NA
J: TRBJ1-1
D: TRBD1
length: 12
V: TRBV28
DNA: TGTGCCAGCAGTCCGATCCGACAGGGGAACTTCTTT
CDR3: CASSPIRQGNFF

size: NA
J: TRBJ2-3
D: NA
length: 14
V: TRBV28
DNA: TGTGCCAGCAGTTTACGTCCCGTCACAGATACGCAGTATTTT
CDR3: CASSLRPVTDTQYF

size: NA
J: TRBJ2-5
D: TRBD1
length: 14
V: TRBV11-2
DNA: TGTGCCAGCAGCTTGGGGACAGGCTTGGAGACCCAGTACTTC
CDR3: CASSLGTGLETQYF

size: NA
J: TRBJ2-5
D: NA
length: 11
V: TRBV5-4
DNA: TGTGCCAGCAGCCTGCTCGGGACCCAGTACTTC
CDR3: CASSLLGTQYF

size: NA
J: TRBJ2-5
D: TRBD2
length: 17
V: TRBV4-2
DNA: TGTGCCAGCAGCCGAGGTGGACTAGCGGGGGGGGAAGAGACCCAGTACTTC
CDR3: CASSRGGLAGGEETQYF